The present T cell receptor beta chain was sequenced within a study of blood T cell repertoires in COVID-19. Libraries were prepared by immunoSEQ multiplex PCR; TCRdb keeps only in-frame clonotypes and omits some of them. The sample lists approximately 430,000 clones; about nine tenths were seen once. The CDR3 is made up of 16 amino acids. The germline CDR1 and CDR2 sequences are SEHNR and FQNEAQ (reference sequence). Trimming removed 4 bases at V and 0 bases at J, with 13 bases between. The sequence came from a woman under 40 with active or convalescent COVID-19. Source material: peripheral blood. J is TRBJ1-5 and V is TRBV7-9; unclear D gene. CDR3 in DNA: TGTGCCAGCAGCTCAGAGATGGGCTATAGCAATCAGCCCCAGCATTTT. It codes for CASSSEMGYSNQPQHF. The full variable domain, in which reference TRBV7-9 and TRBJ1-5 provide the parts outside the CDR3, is DTGVSQNPRHKITKRGQNVTFRCDPISEHNRLYWYRQTLGQGPEFLTYFQNEAQLEKSRLLSDRFSAERPKGSFSTLEIQRTEQGDSAMYLCASSSEMGYSNQPQHFGDGTRLSIL.